This TCR beta chain was recorded in a study of T cell responses to AZD1222 COVID-19 vaccine. Points from the study as a whole: Only five or six individuals given AZD1222 were seropositive at baseline. A mostly white British donor set with more females was recruited, and clonal diversity was possibly underestimated.

With regard to this clone: The antigen remains undetermined.

TCRdb's table, derived via immunoSEQ multiplex PCR, lists solely in-frame clones and lacks some. The sample contains 100,000 to 150,000 clones, 80% to 90% of which appear only once. The germline CDR1 and CDR2 sequences are SNHLY and FYNNEI. This CDR3 contains 14 residues. V trimming: 4 bases; J trimming: 1 base; junction bases outside the gene matches: 2. Sequencing used peripheral blood, obtained on day 0 of AZD1222 vaccination. The sequence came from an adult in good health. The chain combines TRBV2 with TRBJ2-7; the match to TRBD1 covers 9 bases. The CDR3 region is CASSVGQGSYEQYF. The CDR3 DNA reads as TGTGCCAGCAGTGTGGGACAGGGATCCTACGAGCAGTACTTC.